What follows describes a single T cell receptor beta chain. The antigen is not known. The data belong to a study of OX40 agonist ivuxolimab in advanced cancers. Background on the study: Patients received ivuxolimab, an agonistic anti-OX40 (CD134) antibody. Partial responses were achieved by three patients, of whom one had hepatocellular carcinoma and two had cutaneous melanoma.

Clones were sequenced by immunoSEQ multiplex PCR, and TCRdb holds only the in-frame ones, with some missing. Of about 75,000 clones in the sample, approximately 90% are singletons; the top ten hold about 8%. Peripheral blood came from all dose cohorts at three timepoints. The study, taken as a whole, reports: Averaging showed that CD8+ T cells had more expanded clones than CD4+ did.

The trim removed 1 base at V and 2 bases at J, leaving 8 bases unmatched. Germline CDR1 MGHRA, CDR2 YSYEKL. This CDR3 is 17 amino acids long. Here the sequenced sample was CD4+ or CD8+ T cells sorted from blood, taken in a trial of the OX40 agonist ivuxolimab. The chain recombines TRBV4-1 with TRBJ1-5, with 7 positions matching TRBD1. The TCR originated in an adult with an advanced solid tumor such as melanoma, head and neck, liver or kidney cancer. The CDR3 is CASSQGAGGVGNQPQHF. In DNA form, the CDR3 reads TGCGCCAGCAGCCAAGGGGCAGGGGGAGTGGGCAATCAGCCCCAGCATTTT.